The 25 T cell receptor beta chains in this list originate from one sample, sequenced in a study of identifying expanded T cells in peripheral blood. Using immunoSEQ multiplex PCR, the repertoire was profiled, and TCRdb retains in-frame clones only, with some absent. The sample holds about 78,000 clones, approximately 84% seen once. The sample taken for sequencing was blood. The receptors shown here come from a person aged 18 to 75 in good health.

The gene calls are TRBV6-5 and TRBJ1-4; 7 positions agree with TRBD1. CDR3 length: 13 residues. The V segment lost 8 bases and the J segment 8 bases; nucleotides outside the gene matches: 8. Germline CDR1 and CDR2: MNHEY and SVGAGI. As DNA, the CDR3 is TGTGCCAGCGGACCCGGGACAGCCGAAAAACTGTTTTTT. Residues: CASGPGTAEKLFF.

The CDR3 region has the DNA TGTGCCAGCAGCAACTGGGACAGGGGAACTTACGAGCAGTACTTC. This encodes CASSNWDRGTYEQYF. This chain links TRBV7-2 with TRBJ2-7; 10 bases are shared with TRBD1. Germline assignment: CDR1 SGHTA and CDR2 FQGNSA. The CDR3 has 15 amino acids. Trimming took 5 bases from V and 4 from J; bases not matched to a gene: 8. Full variable domain (missing parts from reference TRBV7-2 and TRBJ2-7): GAGVSQSPSNKVTEKGKDVELRCDPISGHTALYWYRQSLGQGLEFLIYFQGNSAPDKSGLPSDRFSAERTGGSVSTLTIQRTQQEDSAVYLCASSNWDRGTYEQYFGPGTRLTVT.

The chain has TRBV19 and TRBJ1-4; D gene ambiguous. The V end was cut by 6 bases, the J end by 7 bases, with 15 bases between. The CDR3 is 14 amino acids. CDR1 is LNHDA, CDR2 SQIVND, per germline (reference sequence). CDR3 nucleotides: TGTGCCAGTAGCCCCAGGCGGCGGGGTGAAAAACTGTTTTTT. This translates into CASSPRRRGEKLFF.

This rearrangement joins TRBV20-1 to TRBJ2-7, with no clear D. Per germline, CDR1 DFQATT and CDR2 SNEGSKA (reference sequence). The CDR3 length is 10 residues. V lost 6 bases, J lost 5 bases, and 8 bases lay in between. The CDR3 DNA reads TGCAGTGCAGCCCGGGACGAGCAGTACTTC. Translation gives CSAARDEQYF.

The V and J genes are TRBV7-9 and TRBJ1-4; D ambiguous. The CDR3 is 14 residues long. In germline, CDR1 is SEHNR, CDR2 FQNEAQ (reference sequence). V gave up 0 bases and J gave up 8 bases, with 10 bases separating them. CDR3 DNA: TGTGCCAGCAGCTTAGCAAACAGTATAGAAAAACTGTTTTTT. Translated: CASSLANSIEKLFF.

This clone was found once. The chain combines TRBV28 with TRBJ1-1; 9 positions match TRBD1. With 2 bases clipped from V and 6 bases from J, the junction kept 7 bases outside the gene matches. This CDR3 is built from 15 residues. Germline V gene data show CDR1 as MDHEN and CDR2 as SYDVKM. Here the CDR3 DNA reads TGTGCCAGCAGTTTACCACAAACAGGGGGCCCTGAAGCTTTCTTT. Protein sequence: CASSLPQTGGPEAFF.

The rearrangement uses TRBV29-1 and TRBJ2-5; 8 bases fit TRBD2. The CDR3 contains 12 residues. Trimming cost V 6 bases and J 5 bases; bases outside gene matches: 5. The V gene's germline CDR1 is SQVTM and CDR2 ANQGSEA. As DNA, the CDR3 is TGCAGCGTCCGGGGGGGAGCGGAGACCCAGTACTTC. This translates into CSVRGGAETQYF.

V usage is TRBV18 and J usage is TRBJ2-5, with 10 bases that match TRBD1. Losses at the gene ends were 3 bases for V and 5 bases for J; bases not matched to a gene: 3. The CDR3 spans 14 residues. CDR1 is KGHSH, CDR2 LQKENI, per germline. As DNA, the CDR3 is TGTGCCAGCTCACCGGGACAGGGGTTGGAGACCCAGTACTTC. This encodes CASSPGQGLETQYF.

The chain uses TRBV7-8 and TRBJ1-2; D is possibly TRBD1 (5 bases). The CDR3 runs 13 residues. Germline CDR1 and CDR2: SGHVS and FQNEAQ. V shed 2 bases and J shed 4 bases, with 8 bases lying between them. As DNA, the CDR3 is TGTGCCAGCAGCTTAACCGGGACCTATGGCTACACCTTC. Translated: CASSLTGTYGYTF.

This chain joins TRBV5-1 and TRBJ2-7; TRBD1 agrees at 8 bases. Trimming removed 6 bases from V and 3 bases from J; junction bases left unmatched: 11. From germline, CDR1 is SGHRS and CDR2 YFSETQ. The CDR3 contains 15 residues. The CDR3 is CASNPAGGELYEQYF. For the CDR3, the DNA is TGCGCCAGCAACCCCGCAGGGGGCGAGCTCTACGAGCAGTACTTC.

This chain links TRBV15 with TRBJ2-1, with 7 bases that match TRBD2. Germline V gene sequence: CDR1 LNHNV, CDR2 YYDKDF (reference sequence). This CDR3 is 16 amino acids long. V lost 4 bases and J lost 2; bases outside the gene matches: 8. CDR3 region: CATSKLAGRAYNEQFF. DNA for the CDR3: TGTGCCACCAGCAAGTTAGCGGGTAGGGCCTACAATGAGCAGTTCTTC.

The V gene is TRBV7-9, the J gene TRBJ2-1, with D tentatively TRBD2 (5 bases). The CDR3 has 17 residues. Trimming left V 3 bases short and J 4 bases short, with 19 bases between. CDR1 is SEHNR and CDR2 is FQNEAQ in the germline V gene (reference sequence). CDR3 bases: TGTGCCAGCAGCTTGTTCGGTCGACAAGGACTTTACAATGAGCAGTTCTTC. Its translation: CASSLFGRQGLYNEQFF.

J is TRBJ2-2 and V is TRBV29-1; the match to TRBD1 covers 10 bases. Germline CDR1 and CDR2: SQVTM and ANQGSEA. The CDR3 totals 19 residues. Trimming at V came to 5 bases and at J to 3 bases, leaving 18 bases not matched to a gene. CDR3 DNA: TGCAGCGTTAGGGTTACCGGGACAGGGGAGAGGTCGGACACCGGGGAGCTGTTTTTT. Its translation: CSVRVTGTGERSDTGELFF.

The chain recombines TRBV29-1 with TRBJ2-3, with no clear D. CDR3 length: 13 amino acids. CDR1 and CDR2 from the germline V gene are SQVTM and ANQGSEA. Trimming pared 2 bases from V and 0 bases from J, leaving 6 bases between. The CDR3 loop reads CSVESESTDTQYF. The DNA for the CDR3 is TGCAGCGTTGAATCCGAAAGCACAGATACGCAGTATTTT.

The chain uses TRBV5-1 and TRBJ1-1, with a weak D call TRBD1 (5 bases). Germline lookup yields CDR1 SGHRS and CDR2 YFSETQ. Trimming cost V 1 base and J 1 base, with 8 bases left between them. The CDR3 sequence is 14 residues long. The CDR3 DNA follows: TGCGCCAGCAGCTTGCAGGGAGCGAACACTGAAGCTTTCTTT. Translating it yields CASSLQGANTEAFF. Using reference TRBV5-1 and TRBJ1-1 for the parts outside the CDR3, the full variable domain is KAGVTQTPRYLIKTRGQQVTLSCSPISGHRSVSWYQQTPGQGLQFLFEYFSETQRNKGNFPGRFSGRQFSNSRSEMNVSTLELGDSALYLCASSLQGANTEAFFGQGTRLTVV.

The V and J genes are TRBV5-1 and TRBJ2-1; possibly TRBD1 for D (6 bases). Trimming removed 4 bases from V and 10 bases from J, with 15 bases in between. There are 13 residues in the CDR3. Germline lookup yields CDR1 SGHRS and CDR2 YFSETQ. The CDR3 coding sequence is TGCGCCAGCAGCCTGCAGGACAGCGCCGAGCAGTTCTTC. Residues: CASSLQDSAEQFF.

This chain uses TRBV4-3 with TRBJ2-7; TRBD1 might be the D (5 bases). In germline, CDR1 is LGHNA, CDR2 YSLEER. V was cut by 0 bases and J by 2 bases, with 11 bases left in between. The CDR3 consists of 15 residues. The CDR3 loop is CASSQDWRTTYEQYF. The CDR3 region has the DNA TGCGCCAGCAGCCAAGATTGGCGGACAACCTACGAGCAGTACTTC.

This clone was counted between two and nine times. This chain joins TRBV2 and TRBJ2-7; D not certain. The CDR3 totals 13 residues. CDR1 is SNHLY and CDR2 is FYNNEI in the germline V gene. Trimming stripped 2 bases from V and 0 bases from J, with 5 bases between. CDR3 nucleotides: TGTGCCAGCAGTGAATGGTACTCCTACGAGCAGTACTTC. This encodes CASSEWYSYEQYF.

This clone occurred many times. The chain carries TRBV11-2 and TRBJ1-4; D remains unclear. The V gene's germline CDR1 is SGHAT and CDR2 FQNNGV. This CDR3 is built from 13 residues. V lost 1 base and J lost 7, with 7 bases in between. CDR3 coding DNA: TGTGCCAGCAGCTTAGGCCGGGCTGAAAAACTGTTTTTT. Protein product: CASSLGRAEKLFF.

This sequence joins TRBV28 and TRBJ2-5, with D unresolved. V was cut by 6 bases and J by 0 bases, with 5 bases left in between. Germline V gene lookup returns CDR1 MDHEN and CDR2 SYDVKM. This CDR3 is built from 12 residues. CDR3 DNA sequence: TGTGCCAGCAGCCCGTACCAAGAGACCCAGTACTTC. This gives the protein CASSPYQETQYF.

In regard to this clone: At one end the junction does not follow the germline gene, possibly because of a read error. The J gene is TRBJ2-2, the V gene TRBV7-7; the D gene is possibly TRBD1 (6 bases). Germline assignment: CDR1 SSHAT and CDR2 FNYEAQ (reference sequence). This CDR3 has 17 residues. CDR3 sequence reads: CASSRRTDSTNTGELFF. For the CDR3, the DNA is TGTGCTAGCAGCCGACGCACGGACAGCACCAACACCGGGGAGCTGTTTTTT.

There are a few counts of this clone. The chain couples TRBV5-4 to TRBJ2-1, with 12 bases fitting TRBD2. The CDR3 has 15 amino acids. Trimming took 4 bases from V and 4 from J; bases not matched to a gene: 3. Looked up from germline, CDR1 is SGHNT and CDR2 is YYREEE (reference sequence). The CDR3 DNA follows: TGTGCCAGCAGCGATGGACTAGCGGGGTACAATGAGCAGTTCTTC. This codes for CASSDGLAGYNEQFF.

V and J are TRBV4-3 and TRBJ2-3; 7 bases are a match to TRBD1. The V gene's germline CDR1 is LGHNA and CDR2 YSLEER. Losses at the gene ends were 3 bases for V and 0 bases for J; bases not matched to a gene: 6. This CDR3 spans 16 amino acids. The CDR3 is CASSHQGQPSTDTQYF. For the CDR3, the DNA is TGCGCCAGCAGCCACCAGGGACAGCCTAGCACAGATACGCAGTATTTT.

V usage is TRBV27 and J usage is TRBJ1-5; 8 bases match TRBD1. Germline CDR1 MNHEY, CDR2 SMNVEV (reference sequence). CDR3 length: 14 residues. With V trimmed by 5 bases and J by 7 bases, 7 bases remained unmatched. Written as DNA, the CDR3 is TGTGCCAGCAGTAAGACAGGGGCGGGACAGCCCCAGCATTTT. It codes for CASSKTGAGQPQHF.

The gene calls are TRBV2 and TRBJ2-1, with D maybe TRBD1 (5 bases). Germline V lookup: CDR1 SNHLY, CDR2 FYNNEI. The CDR3 runs to 15 residues. V gave up 5 bases and J gave up 3 bases, with 14 bases separating them. The CDR3 sequence is CASSPDSGIYNEQFF. The CDR3 DNA follows: TGTGCCAGCAGTCCTGACAGTGGTATCTACAATGAGCAGTTCTTC.